This T cell receptor beta chain comes out of a study of T cell responses to AZD1222 COVID-19 vaccine. This clone was seen at least ten times. TCRdb's copy holds only in-frame clones and misses some; the assay was immunoSEQ multiplex PCR. The table has roughly 100,000 clones, over 75% seen once. The receptor comes from an adult who received the AZD1222 COVID-19 vaccine. The sequencing here drew on peripheral blood, taken 28 days after the second AZD1222 dose.

CDR3 DNA: TGTGCCAGTAGGCCCTGGCTCACTGGGGCCAACGTCCTGACTTTC. Its translation: CASRPWLTGANVLTF. The chain recombines TRBV19 with TRBJ2-6; D unclear. The CDR3 consists of 15 residues. CDR1 is LNHDA and CDR2 is SQIVND in the germline V gene (reference sequence). V shed 6 bases and J shed 2 bases, with 11 bases lying between them.